This TCR beta chain was sequenced for a study of blood T cell repertoires in COVID-19. The method was immunoSEQ multiplex PCR; TCRdb's version includes in-frame clones alone and lacks a portion of them. The sample yields about 85,000 clones, 85% to 90% seen once. The sequenced material came from peripheral blood. This clonotype was sampled from a woman of 80 years or more with acute or convalescent COVID-19.

CDR3 protein: CASNGAGANVLTF. The CDR3 DNA reads as TGTGCCAGTAATGGAGCTGGGGCCAACGTCCTGACTTTC. The chain links TRBV19 to TRBJ2-6; D not resolved. In germline, CDR1 is LNHDA, CDR2 SQIVND (reference sequence). The CDR3 has 13 residues. Deletions cut 7 bases from V and 2 bases from J, with 6 bases between.